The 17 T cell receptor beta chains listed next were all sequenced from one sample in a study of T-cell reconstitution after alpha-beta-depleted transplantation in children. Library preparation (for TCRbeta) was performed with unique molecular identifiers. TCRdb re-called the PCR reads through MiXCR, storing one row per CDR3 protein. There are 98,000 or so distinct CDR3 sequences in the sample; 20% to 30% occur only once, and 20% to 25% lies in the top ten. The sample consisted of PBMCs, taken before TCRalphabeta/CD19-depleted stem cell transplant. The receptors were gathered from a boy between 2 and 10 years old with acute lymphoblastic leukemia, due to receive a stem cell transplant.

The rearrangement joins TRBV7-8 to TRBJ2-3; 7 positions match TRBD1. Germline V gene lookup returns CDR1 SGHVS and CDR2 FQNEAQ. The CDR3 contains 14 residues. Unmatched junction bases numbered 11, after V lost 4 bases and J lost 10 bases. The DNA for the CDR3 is TGTGCCAGCAGCTCCCGGTCTCCCCAGGGGGCGCAGTATTTT. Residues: CASSSRSPQGAQYF.

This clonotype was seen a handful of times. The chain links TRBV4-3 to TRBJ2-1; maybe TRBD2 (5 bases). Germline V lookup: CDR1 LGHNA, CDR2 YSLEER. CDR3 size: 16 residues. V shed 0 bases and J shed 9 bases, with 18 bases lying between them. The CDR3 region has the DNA TGCGCCAGCAGCCAAGAGGGCGCGGGCGCGCCCCCTGAGCAGTTCTTC. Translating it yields CASSQEGAGAPPEQFF.

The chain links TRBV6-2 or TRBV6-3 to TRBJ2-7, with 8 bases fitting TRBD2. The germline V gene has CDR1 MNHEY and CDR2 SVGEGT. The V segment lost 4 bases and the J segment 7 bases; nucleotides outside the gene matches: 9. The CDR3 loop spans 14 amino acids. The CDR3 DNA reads TGTGCCAGCAGTTCCACGGGAGGGCCTACGGAGCAGTACTTC. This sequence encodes CASSSTGGPTEQYF.

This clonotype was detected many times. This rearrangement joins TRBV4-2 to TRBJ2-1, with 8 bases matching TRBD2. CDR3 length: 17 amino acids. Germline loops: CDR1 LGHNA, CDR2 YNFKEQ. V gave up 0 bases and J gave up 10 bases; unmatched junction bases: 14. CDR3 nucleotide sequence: TGTGCCAGCAGCCAAGAAGGCCTAACTAGCGGAGGGTTAGAGCAGTTCTTC. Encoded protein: CASSQEGLTSGGLEQFF.

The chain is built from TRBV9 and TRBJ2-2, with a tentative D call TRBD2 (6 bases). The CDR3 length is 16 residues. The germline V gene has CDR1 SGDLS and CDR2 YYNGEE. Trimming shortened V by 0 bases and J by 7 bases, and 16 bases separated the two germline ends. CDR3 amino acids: CASSVGGGGQDGELFF. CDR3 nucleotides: TGTGCCAGCAGCGTAGGGGGCGGAGGGCAGGACGGGGAGCTGTTTTTT.

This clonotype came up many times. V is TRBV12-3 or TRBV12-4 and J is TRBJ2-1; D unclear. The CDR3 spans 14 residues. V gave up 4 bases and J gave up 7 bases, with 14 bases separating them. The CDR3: CASSYSDLRNEQFF. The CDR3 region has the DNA TGTGCCAGCAGTTACTCCGATCTACGTAATGAGCAGTTCTTC.

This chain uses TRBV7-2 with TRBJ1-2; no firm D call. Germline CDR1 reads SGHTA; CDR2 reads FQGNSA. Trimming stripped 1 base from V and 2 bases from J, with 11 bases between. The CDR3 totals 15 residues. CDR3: CASSLEEGRNYGYTF. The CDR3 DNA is TGTGCCAGCAGCTTAGAAGAGGGCAGGAACTATGGCTACACCTTC.

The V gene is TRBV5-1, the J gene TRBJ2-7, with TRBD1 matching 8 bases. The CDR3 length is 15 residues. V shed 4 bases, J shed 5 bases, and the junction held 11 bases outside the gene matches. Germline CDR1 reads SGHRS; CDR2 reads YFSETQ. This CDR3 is CASSPDRGSLNEQYF. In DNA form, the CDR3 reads TGCGCCAGCAGCCCAGACAGGGGATCATTGAACGAGCAGTACTTC.

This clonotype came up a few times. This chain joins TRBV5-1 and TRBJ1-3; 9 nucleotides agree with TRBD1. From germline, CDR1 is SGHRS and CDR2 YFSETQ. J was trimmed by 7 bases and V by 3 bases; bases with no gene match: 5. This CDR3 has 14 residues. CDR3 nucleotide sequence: TGCGCCAGCAGCTCAACCGGGACAGGGAACACCATATATTTT. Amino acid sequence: CASSSTGTGNTIYF.

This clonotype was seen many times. The chain's CDR3 is CASSLPGFYEQYF. In nucleotides, the CDR3 is TGCGCCAGCAGCTTGCCAGGTTTCTACGAGCAGTACTTC. The V and J genes are TRBV5-1 and TRBJ2-7; D not certain. The CDR3 contains 13 residues. The germline V gene encodes CDR1 SGHRS and CDR2 YFSETQ. Trimming took off 1 base at V and 3 bases at J, with 8 bases between the two ends.

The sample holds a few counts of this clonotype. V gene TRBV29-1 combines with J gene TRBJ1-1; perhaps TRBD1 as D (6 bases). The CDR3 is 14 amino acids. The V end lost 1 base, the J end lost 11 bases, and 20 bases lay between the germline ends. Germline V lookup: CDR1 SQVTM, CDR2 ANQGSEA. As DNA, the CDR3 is TGCAGCGTTGAAGTCATCCAGGGGAGGGGTTATGCTTTCTTT. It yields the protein CSVEVIQGRGYAFF.

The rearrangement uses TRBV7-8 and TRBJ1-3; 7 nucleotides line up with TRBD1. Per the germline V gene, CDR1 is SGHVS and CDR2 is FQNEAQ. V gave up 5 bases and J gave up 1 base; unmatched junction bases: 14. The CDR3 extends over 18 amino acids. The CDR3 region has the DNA TGTGCCAGCAGCCCAGGGCGCGCCGTCAGGGGGTCTGGAAACACCATATATTTT. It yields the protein CASSPGRAVRGSGNTIYF.

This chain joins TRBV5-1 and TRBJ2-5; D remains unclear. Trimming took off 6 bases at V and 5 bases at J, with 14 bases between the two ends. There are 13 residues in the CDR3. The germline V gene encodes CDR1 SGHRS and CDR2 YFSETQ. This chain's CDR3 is CASTVASRETQYF. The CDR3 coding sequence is TGCGCCAGCACCGTCGCGAGTCGGGAGACCCAGTACTTC.

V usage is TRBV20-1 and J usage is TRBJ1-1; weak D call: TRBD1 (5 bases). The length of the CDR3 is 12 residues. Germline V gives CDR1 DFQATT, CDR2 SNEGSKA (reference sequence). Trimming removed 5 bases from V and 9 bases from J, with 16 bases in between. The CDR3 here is CSADGTDEQAFF. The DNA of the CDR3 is TGCAGTGCTGATGGGACGGATGAACAAGCTTTCTTT.

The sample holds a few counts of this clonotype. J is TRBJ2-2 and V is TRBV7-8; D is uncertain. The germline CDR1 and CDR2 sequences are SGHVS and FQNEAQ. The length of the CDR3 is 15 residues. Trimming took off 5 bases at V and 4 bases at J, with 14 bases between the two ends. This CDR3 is CASSPEIKGTGELFF. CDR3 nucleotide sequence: TGTGCCAGCAGCCCCGAGATTAAGGGCACCGGGGAGCTGTTTTTT.

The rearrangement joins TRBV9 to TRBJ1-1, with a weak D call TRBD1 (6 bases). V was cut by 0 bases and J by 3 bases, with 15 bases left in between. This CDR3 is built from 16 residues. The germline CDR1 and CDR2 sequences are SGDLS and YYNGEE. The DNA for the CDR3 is TGTGCCAGCAGCGTAGTAGGGAGGGGGGGGCACACTGAAGCTTTCTTT. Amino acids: CASSVVGRGGHTEAFF.

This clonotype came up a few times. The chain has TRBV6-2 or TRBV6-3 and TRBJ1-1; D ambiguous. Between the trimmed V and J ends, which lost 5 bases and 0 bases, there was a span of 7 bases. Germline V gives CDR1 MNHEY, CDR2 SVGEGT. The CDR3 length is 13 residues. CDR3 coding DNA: TGTGCCAGCAGTAAGGAGATGAACACTGAAGCTTTCTTT. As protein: CASSKEMNTEAFF.